This TCR beta chain was captured in a study of beta chain features in type 1 diabetes (dated by TCRdb to the late 2010s). For the study in its entirety: Mean age, gender distribution, total cell number and subset yield did not differ between patients and healthy donors. In the study, TCRB repertoires of sorted circulating CD4+ T cell subsets from recently diagnosed type 1 diabetes patients were compared with those of matched healthy donors. Across all samples, approximately 98,000,000 sorted cells were examined, and cell number per subset correlated strongly with RNA yield. Regulatory and stem cell-like memory subsets were isolated from only 8 patients and roughly 8 healthy donors, whereas naive and central memory subsets came from all 28 donors.

Each donor gave one peripheral blood draw, averaging about 100 mL, which was collected into heparinised tubes. Naive, central memory, regulatory and stem cell-like memory CD4+ T cells were sorted on a BD FACSAria II using a panel including CD45RO, CCR7, CD25, CD127, CD95 and CD27. Every sorted population had a purity above 98%. Right away, PBMCs were isolated by Lymphoprep density gradient centrifugation and were stained directly, with no culture step. Samples were stained and sorted in pairs, with one healthy donor and one patient per experiment, so that batch effects were minimized. This clone showed up just a few times. Its antigen is unknown. Base qualities are not provided; no much larger clone lies one nucleotide away. Broader findings and caveats from the paper: Because small numbers of individuals were included in the HLA sub-analyses, any influence of HLA type on TCRB rearrangement was left unresolved. PCR may preferentially amplify shorter templates, but because patient and control samples were amplified and corrected together, any resulting skew would affect both groups equally. Naive, central memory and regulatory TCRB repertoires appeared to be more similar among patients than among healthy donors. Because cDNA rather than genomic DNA was sequenced, highly expressing activated cells could have been over-represented, although no difference in activation and CD3 levels was found between groups. Fewer insertions and more nucleotide deletions at VDJ recombination sites were observed in patients with type 1 diabetes, implying thymic rearrangement abnormalities. Type 1 diabetes patients showed a moderate but significant shortening of TCRB CDR3 length in all four CD4+ subsets.

The entire amount of isolated RNA was reverse transcribed using the High Capacity cDNA Reverse Transcription Kit, so the sequenced TCRB transcripts were expressed ones. Naive, central memory and regulatory T cell samples underwent deep immunoSEQ sequencing, averaging roughly 3.4 million total reads per sample. Sorted cells were lysed in RLT buffer, and RNA was extracted using DNase-treated RNeasy Micro or Mini kits according to cell number. To prevent cross-contamination, every cell subset was processed on its own, while patient and healthy donor samples were processed together. TCRB sequences were amplified from cDNA with the immunoSEQ multiplex PCR, producing 87-bp fragments spanning the CDR3 region. The amplicons were sequenced using the Illumina HiSeq platform. The paper's data handling went like this. Synthetic template baselines were used to correct PCR bias computationally, reads within Hamming distance 2 were collapsed together, and singletons that could not be merged were discarded. Reads were aligned against IMGT to assign V, D and J genes, CDR3 length and insertions or deletions at six rearrangement sites. Within each subset, clonotype counts were normalized to sorted cell number, after which true diversity and Gini coefficients were computed with the tcR R package. The overlap coefficient, calculated on TCRB nucleotide sequences, was used to quantify repertoire sharing. TCRdb limited this immuneACCESS table to in-frame rearrangements with V and J called. A share of clones is missing; checked studies link under half to unresolved V genes, and the rest is unexplained. D and trimming were read from the DNA, whereas the V and J calls and clone size are those reported in that table. Here the sample has about 150,000 clones; about 8.7% occur a single time. The top ten clonotypes cover 0.68% of the sample.

The clonotype comes from a man aged 18 to 30 in good health. The sequenced sample consisted of central memory CD4+ T cells from blood.

The DNA reads TGTGCCAGCAGCTTCCAGAATGGAGAGACCCAGTACTTC. Its translation reads: CASSFQNGETQYF. The chain employs TRBV7-3 and TRBJ2-5; the D gene remains uncertain. The germline V gene supplies CDR1 SGHTA and CDR2 FQGTGA. Taken from cysteine to phenylalanine, the CDR3 has 13 residues. Only CDR3 DNA remains: 39 bases, in frame from the first base. Trimming costs V 3 bases and J 4 bases, and their ends lie 9 bases apart. Outside the CDR3, residues come from the reference TRBV7-3 and TRBJ2-5 proteins, so the full variable domain is: GAGVSQTPSNKVTEKGKYVELRCDPISGHTALYWYRQSLGQGPEFLIYFQGTGAADDSGLPNDRFFAVRPEGSVSTLKIQRTERGDSAVYLCASSFQNGETQYFGPGTRLLVL.